A selection of T cell receptor beta chains follows, all from one sample in a study of shared clonotypes between healthy human individuals. The assay was immunoSEQ multiplex PCR, and TCRdb's table has in-frame clones only and misses some. The profile shows about 2.2 million clones, around 93% of them singletons. The sample consisted of naive CD8+ T cells from PBMCs. The receptor set was obtained from a young man in good health. Some clones in this sample may be carry-over from other donors' samples. The CDR3 runs from the conserved cysteine through the conserved F or W. The D gene is left open where the match is weak. Clone size appears in some rows only: once, few, many, or a class for an expanded clone.

V gene,clone size,J gene,D gene,CDR3 DNA,CDR3 protein
TRBV11-2,NA,TRBJ1-1,NA,TGTGCCAGCAGCTACCGTGGACAGACCTACACTGAAGCTTTCTTT,CASSYRGQTYTEAFF
TRBV5-4,NA,TRBJ2-1,NA,TGTGCCAGCAGCTTGCGACTTAGGCGAAAAGGGGTCTACAATGAGCAGTTCTTC,CASSLRLRRKGVYNEQFF
TRBV6-6,NA,TRBJ1-1,TRBD1,TGTGCCAGCAGTTACTCATTTGGGGGACAGCTTGAAGCTTTCTTT,CASSYSFGGQLEAFF
TRBV5-4,NA,TRBJ1-1,NA,TGTGCCAGCAGCTTGCAGGGTCTAATGAACACTGAAGCTTTCTTT,CASSLQGLMNTEAFF
TRBV9,once,TRBJ2-7,TRBD2,TGTGCCAGCAGCCCCCCAGGAGCGGGAGGGCCTAAAGAGCAGTACTTC,CASSPPGAGGPKEQYF
TRBV7-9,once,TRBJ1-6,TRBD1,TGTGCCAGCAGCGCCTGGGACAGGGATTCACCCCTCCACTTT,CASSAWDRDSPLHF
TRBV27,once,TRBJ1-5,NA,TGTGCCAGCACCTGGGGGTCGGGTCAGCCCCAGCATTTT,CASTWGSGQPQHF
TRBV5-6,NA,TRBJ1-3,TRBD1,TGTGCCAGCAGCTTCGGGACAGGGGTATACACCATATATTTT,CASSFGTGVYTIYF
TRBV4-3,NA,TRBJ2-1,TRBD1,TGCGCCAGCAGCCAAGATCTGGACAGGGCCCTTTGGAATGAGCAGTTCTTC,CASSQDLDRALWNEQFF
TRBV7-2,few,TRBJ2-1,NA,TGTGCCAGCAGCTTACGTGGGAGAAAGAATGAGCAGTTCTTC,CASSLRGRKNEQFF
TRBV30,NA,TRBJ2-7,NA,TGTGCCGGGGCCACCCCGGGACACAGATACGAGCAGTACTTC,CAGATPGHRYEQYF
TRBV11-3,NA,TRBJ2-1,NA,TGTGCCAGCAGCTTAACCGGGACGGTATACAATGAGCAGTTCTTC,CASSLTGTVYNEQFF
TRBV5-1,NA,TRBJ2-7,NA,TGCGCCAGCAGCTTGGGGGCGAGGGACTTAATAAACTACGAGCAGTACTTC,CASSLGARDLINYEQYF
TRBV29-1,NA,TRBJ2-1,NA,TGCAGCGTCGTCAGGGACAATGAGCAGTTCTTC,CSVVRDNEQFF
TRBV29-1,NA,TRBJ2-3,NA,TGCAGCGTTGCCGGGATAGCTAGCACAGATACGCAGTATTTT,CSVAGIASTDTQYF
TRBV10-2,once,TRBJ2-3,TRBD2,TGCGCCAGCACCCCCCCCGGGAAGCGGGAGTTCTATACGCAGTATTTT,CASTPPGKREFYTQYF
TRBV4-3,NA,TRBJ2-7,TRBD2,TGCGCCAGCAGCCAATTTTCCTCGAGGACTAGCGGGATTTCTGGCGAGCAGTACTTC,CASSQFSSRTSGISGEQYF
TRBV11-2,NA,TRBJ2-1,NA,TGTGCCAGCAGCTTAGCAGCGGCCCACAATGAGCAGTTCTTC,CASSLAAAHNEQFF
TRBV28,once,TRBJ2-7,NA,TGTGCCAGCAGTCCGGACGGTGCCTACGAGCAGTACTTC,CASSPDGAYEQYF
TRBV9,NA,TRBJ1-3,TRBD1,TGTGCCAGCGGGAGGGGACAGGGGCTTTACTCTGGAAACACCATATATTTT,CASGRGQGLYSGNTIYF
TRBV12-5,NA,TRBJ2-3,NA,TGTGCTAGTGGACGCGGGGCCGCAACAGGATCTAGCACAGATACGCAGTATTTT,CASGRGAATGSSTDTQYF
TRBV9,NA,TRBJ1-2,NA,TGTGCCAGCAGCGAACTCAGAGCCGGGTTGAGCTATGGCTACACCTTC,CASSELRAGLSYGYTF
TRBV9,once,TRBJ2-7,NA,TGTGCCAGCAGCGTAGGGCCTTCCTACGAGCAGTACTTC,CASSVGPSYEQYF
TRBV7-9,NA,TRBJ2-3,TRBD1,TGTGCCAGCAGCCCAGACAGGGGTCCCCCAGATACGCAGTATTTT,CASSPDRGPPDTQYF
TRBV7-8,NA,TRBJ2-1,NA,TGTGCCAGCAGCGAGGACCCTTACTACAATGAGCAGTTCTTC,CASSEDPYYNEQFF
TRBV28,NA,TRBJ1-2,NA,TGTGCCAGCAGTTCCCCCCCCATACAGATACTCTATGGCTACACCTTC,CASSSPPIQILYGYTF
TRBV27,once,TRBJ2-6,NA,TGTGCCAGCAGTTTATCCCCCGGGGCCGGGGCCAACGTCCTGACTTTC,CASSLSPGAGANVLTF
TRBV5-1,NA,TRBJ1-1,TRBD1,TGCGCCAGCAGCTTGGCCAATAGACAGGGAGGGTTCACTGAAGCTTTCTTT,CASSLANRQGGFTEAFF
TRBV6-5,once,TRBJ2-4,TRBD2,TGTGCCAGCAGTTACCCTCGGGGGGGCATTCAGTACTTC,CASSYPRGGIQYF
TRBV5-6,NA,TRBJ2-1,NA,TGTGCCAGCAGCTTGAAGTCTAGCCTATGGGGTGAGCAGTTCTTC,CASSLKSSLWGEQFF
TRBV7-9,NA,TRBJ2-7,NA,TGTGCCAGCAGCTTAGGTCCAGGGGATCACTACGAGCAGTACTTC,CASSLGPGDHYEQYF
TRBV25-1,NA,TRBJ2-3,NA,TGTGCCAGCAGTGAATCTCTTAGTGATCCGCAGTATTTT,CASSESLSDPQYF
TRBV30,few,TRBJ1-5,NA,TGTGCCGGACAAGACAGGAATCAGCCCCAGCATTTT,CAGQDRNQPQHF
TRBV28,NA,TRBJ1-2,TRBD1,TGTGCCAGCAGTTTACCGGAGGGGGCGGACTATGGCTACACCTTC,CASSLPEGADYGYTF
TRBV27,NA,TRBJ2-7,NA,TGTGCCAGCAGTACCCGACAGGCGGCCCTCTACGAGCAGTACTTC,CASSTRQAALYEQYF
TRBV13,NA,TRBJ1-1,NA,TGTGCCAGCAGCTCCGAGGGGGGAGGAGCTTTCTTT,CASSSEGGGAFF
TRBV2,NA,TRBJ2-1,TRBD2,TGTGCCAACCCAGGGACTAGCGGGAGGGCCTACAATGAGCAGTTCTTC,CANPGTSGRAYNEQFF
TRBV10-3,NA,TRBJ2-3,NA,TGTGCCATCAGTCTTAAGGACACCGGGACAGATACGCAGTATTTT,CAISLKDTGTDTQYF
TRBV27,NA,TRBJ1-4,NA,TGTGCCAGCAGTCTCACCCCCGGACGTAATGAAAAACTGTTTTTT,CASSLTPGRNEKLFF
TRBV27,NA,TRBJ1-4,TRBD1,TGTGCCAGCAGTTGGACAGGGGGCAATGAAAAACTGTTTTTT,CASSWTGGNEKLFF
TRBV5-1,NA,TRBJ2-3,NA,TGCGCCAGCAGCCCGTCCGGAATAGCGGAACGCACAGATACGCAGTATTTT,CASSPSGIAERTDTQYF
TRBV11-2,NA,TRBJ2-3,NA,TGTGCCAGCAGCACCAACCCCACAGATACGCAGTATTTT,CASSTNPTDTQYF
TRBV19,few,TRBJ2-1,TRBD2,TGTGCCAGTAGTCCCCTCGGGCGGGAGTCGAAGTGGCTGCATGAGCAGTTCTTC,CASSPLGRESKWLHEQFF
TRBV7-9,NA,TRBJ1-1,NA,TGTGCCAGCAGTTCAGGACAGAACACTGAAGCTTTCTTT,CASSSGQNTEAFF
TRBV4-1,once,TRBJ1-2,NA,TGCGCCAGCAGCCAACCTGTGGCCGGGTATGGCTACACCTTC,CASSQPVAGYGYTF
TRBV27,once,TRBJ2-7,NA,TGTGCCAGCAGTCTACTCTCACCCGGCGGGATCGGCTACGAGCAGTACTTC,CASSLLSPGGIGYEQYF
TRBV7-9,NA,TRBJ1-1,NA,TGTGCCAGCAGTATAGTCCCGGGGATCGACACTGAAGCTTTCTTT,CASSIVPGIDTEAFF
TRBV6-5,once,TRBJ2-3,TRBD1,TGTGCCAGCAGTTACGACACTACAGGGGGCACAGATACGCAGTATTTT,CASSYDTTGGTDTQYF
TRBV7-6,NA,TRBJ2-3,NA,TGTGCCAGCAGCTTCGGGTGGAGCACAGATACGCAGTATTTT,CASSFGWSTDTQYF